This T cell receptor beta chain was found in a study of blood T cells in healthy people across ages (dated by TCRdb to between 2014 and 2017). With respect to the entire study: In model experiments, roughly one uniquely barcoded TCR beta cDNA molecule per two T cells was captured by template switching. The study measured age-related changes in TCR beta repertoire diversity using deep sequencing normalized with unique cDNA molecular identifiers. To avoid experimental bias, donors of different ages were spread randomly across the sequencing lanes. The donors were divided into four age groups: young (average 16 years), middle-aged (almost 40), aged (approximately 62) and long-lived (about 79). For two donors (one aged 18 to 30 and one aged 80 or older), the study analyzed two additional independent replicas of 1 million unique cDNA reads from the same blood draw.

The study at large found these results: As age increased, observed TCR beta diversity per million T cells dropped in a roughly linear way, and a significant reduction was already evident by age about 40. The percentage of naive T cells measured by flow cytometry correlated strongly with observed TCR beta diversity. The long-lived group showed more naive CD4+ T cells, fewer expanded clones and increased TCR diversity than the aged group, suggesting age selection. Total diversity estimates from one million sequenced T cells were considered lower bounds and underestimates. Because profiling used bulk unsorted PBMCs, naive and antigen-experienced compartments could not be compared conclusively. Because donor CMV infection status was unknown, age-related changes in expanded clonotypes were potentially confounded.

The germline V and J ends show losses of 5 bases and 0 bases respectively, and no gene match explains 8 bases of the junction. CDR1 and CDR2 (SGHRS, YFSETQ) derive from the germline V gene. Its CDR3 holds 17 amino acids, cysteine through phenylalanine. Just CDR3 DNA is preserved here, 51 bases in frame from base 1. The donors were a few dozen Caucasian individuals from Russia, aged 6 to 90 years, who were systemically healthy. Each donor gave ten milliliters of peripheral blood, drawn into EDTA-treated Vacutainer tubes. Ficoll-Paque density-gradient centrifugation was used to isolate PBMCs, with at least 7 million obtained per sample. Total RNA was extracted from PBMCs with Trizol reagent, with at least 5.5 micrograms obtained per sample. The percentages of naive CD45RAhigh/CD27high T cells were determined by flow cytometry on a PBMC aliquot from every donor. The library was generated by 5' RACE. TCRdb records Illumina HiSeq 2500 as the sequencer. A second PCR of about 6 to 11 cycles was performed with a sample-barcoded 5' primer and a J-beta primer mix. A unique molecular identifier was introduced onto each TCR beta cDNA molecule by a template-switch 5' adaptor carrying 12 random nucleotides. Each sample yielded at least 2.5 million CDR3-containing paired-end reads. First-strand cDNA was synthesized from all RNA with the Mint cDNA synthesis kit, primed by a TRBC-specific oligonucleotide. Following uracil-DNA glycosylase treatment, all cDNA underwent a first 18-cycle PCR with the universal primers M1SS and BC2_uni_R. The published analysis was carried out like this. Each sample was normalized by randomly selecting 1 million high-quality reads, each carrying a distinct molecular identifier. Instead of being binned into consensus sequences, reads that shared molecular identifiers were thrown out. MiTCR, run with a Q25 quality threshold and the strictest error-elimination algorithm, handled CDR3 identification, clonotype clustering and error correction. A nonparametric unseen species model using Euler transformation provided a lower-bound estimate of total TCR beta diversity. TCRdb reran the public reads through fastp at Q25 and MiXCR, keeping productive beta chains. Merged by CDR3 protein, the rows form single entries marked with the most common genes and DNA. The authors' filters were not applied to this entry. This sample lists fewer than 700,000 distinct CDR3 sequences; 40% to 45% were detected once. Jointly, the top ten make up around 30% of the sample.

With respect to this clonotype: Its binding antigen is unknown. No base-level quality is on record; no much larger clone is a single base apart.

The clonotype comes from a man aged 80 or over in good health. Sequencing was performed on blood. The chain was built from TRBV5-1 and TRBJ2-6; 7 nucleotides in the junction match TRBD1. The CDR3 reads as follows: CASSFGQAYSGANVLTF. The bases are TGCGCCAGCAGTTTCGGACAGGCGTACTCTGGGGCCAACGTCCTGACTTTC.